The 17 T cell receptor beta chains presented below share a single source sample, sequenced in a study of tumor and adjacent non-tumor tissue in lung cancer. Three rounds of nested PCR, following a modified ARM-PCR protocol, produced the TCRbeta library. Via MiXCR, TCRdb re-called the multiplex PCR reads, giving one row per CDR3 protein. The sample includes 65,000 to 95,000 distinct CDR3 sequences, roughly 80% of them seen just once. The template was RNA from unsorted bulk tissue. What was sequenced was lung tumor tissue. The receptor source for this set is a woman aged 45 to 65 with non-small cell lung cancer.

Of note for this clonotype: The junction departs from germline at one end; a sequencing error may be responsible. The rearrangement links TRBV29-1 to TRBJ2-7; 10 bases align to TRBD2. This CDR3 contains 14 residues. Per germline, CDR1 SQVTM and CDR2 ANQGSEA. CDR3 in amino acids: CNVVLAGVFGERYF. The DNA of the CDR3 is TGCAACGTTGTTCTAGCGGGAGTTTTCGGCGAGCGGTACTTC.

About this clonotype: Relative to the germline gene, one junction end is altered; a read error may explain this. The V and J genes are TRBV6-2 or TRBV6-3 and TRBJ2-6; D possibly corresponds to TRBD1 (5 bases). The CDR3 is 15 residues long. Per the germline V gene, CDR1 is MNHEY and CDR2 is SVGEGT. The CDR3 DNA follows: TGTGCCAGCAGTTACTTGACCTCTGGGGCCAACGTCCTGACATTC. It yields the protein CASSYLTSGANVLTF.

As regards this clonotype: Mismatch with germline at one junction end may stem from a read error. The CDR3 here is CSTPAGAETYEQYF. CDR3 nucleotide sequence: TGCAGTACCCCGGCGGGAGCAGAAACCTACGAGCAATACTTC. This sequence joins TRBV20-1 and TRBJ2-7; 7 positions match TRBD2. The germline CDR1 and CDR2 sequences are DFQATT and SNEGSKA (reference sequence). The CDR3 has 14 residues.

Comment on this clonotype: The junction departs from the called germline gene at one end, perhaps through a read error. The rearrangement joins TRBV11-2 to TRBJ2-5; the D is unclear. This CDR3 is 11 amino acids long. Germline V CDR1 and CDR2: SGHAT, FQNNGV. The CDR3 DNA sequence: TGTCCCAGCATCTTGGGAGAGACCCAGTACTTC. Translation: CPSILGETQYF.

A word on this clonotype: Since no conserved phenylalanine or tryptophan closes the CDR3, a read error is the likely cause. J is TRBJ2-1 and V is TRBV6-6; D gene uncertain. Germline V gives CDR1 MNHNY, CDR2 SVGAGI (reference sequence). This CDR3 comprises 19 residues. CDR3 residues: CASSFFAGMAATFYNEQFY. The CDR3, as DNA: TGTGCCAGCAGTTTCTTTGCCGGAATGGCGGCTACCTTCTACAATGAACAGTTCTAC.

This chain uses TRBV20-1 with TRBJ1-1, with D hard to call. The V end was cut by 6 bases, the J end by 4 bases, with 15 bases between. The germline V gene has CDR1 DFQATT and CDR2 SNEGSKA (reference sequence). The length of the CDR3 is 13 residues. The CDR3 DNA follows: TGCAGTGCCCAAAGTTGGGGAGGCACTGAAGCTTTCTTT. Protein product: CSAQSWGGTEAFF.

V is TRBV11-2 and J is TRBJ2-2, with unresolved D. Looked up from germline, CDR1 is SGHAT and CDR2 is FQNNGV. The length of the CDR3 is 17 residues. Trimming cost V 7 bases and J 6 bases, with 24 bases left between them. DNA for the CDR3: TGTGCCAGCAACCGAATATCGGTCAGCGAAGGGTCCGGGGAGCTGTTTTTT. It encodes CASNRISVSEGSGELFF. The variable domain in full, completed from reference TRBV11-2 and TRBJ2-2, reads EAGVAQSPRYKIIEKRQSVAFWCNPISGHATLYWYQQILGQGPKLLIQFQNNGVVDDSQLPKDRFSAERLKGVDSTLKIQPAKLEDSAVYLCASNRISVSEGSGELFFGEGSRLTVL.

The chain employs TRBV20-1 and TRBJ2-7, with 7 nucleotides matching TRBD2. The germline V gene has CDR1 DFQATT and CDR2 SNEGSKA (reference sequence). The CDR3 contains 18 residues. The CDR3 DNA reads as TGCAGATCTAGGGTGGTAGCGGGCCATAAGACTGACTCCTACGAGCAGTACTTC. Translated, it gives CRSRVVAGHKTDSYEQYF.

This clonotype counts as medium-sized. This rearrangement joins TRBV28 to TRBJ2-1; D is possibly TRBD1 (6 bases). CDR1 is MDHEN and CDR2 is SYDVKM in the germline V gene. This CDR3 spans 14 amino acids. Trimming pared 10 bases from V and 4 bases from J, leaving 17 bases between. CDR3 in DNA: TGTGCCACCTCCTCCGGGACACCTTACAATGAGCAGTTCTTC. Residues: CATSSGTPYNEQFF. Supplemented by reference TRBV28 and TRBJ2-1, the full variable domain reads DVKVTQSSRYLVKRTGEKVFLECVQDMDHENMFWYRQDPGLGLRLIYFSYDVKMKEKGDIPEGYSVSREKKERFSLILESASTNQTSMYLCATSSGTPYNEQFFGPGTRLTVL.

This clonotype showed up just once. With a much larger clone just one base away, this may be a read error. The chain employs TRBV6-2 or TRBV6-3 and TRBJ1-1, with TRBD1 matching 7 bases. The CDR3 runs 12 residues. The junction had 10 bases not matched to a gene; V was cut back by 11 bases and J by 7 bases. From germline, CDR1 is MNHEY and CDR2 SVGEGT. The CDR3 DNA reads TGTGCCGGCATGCTAGGGACAGTTGAAGCTTTCTTT. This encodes CAGMLGTVEAFF.

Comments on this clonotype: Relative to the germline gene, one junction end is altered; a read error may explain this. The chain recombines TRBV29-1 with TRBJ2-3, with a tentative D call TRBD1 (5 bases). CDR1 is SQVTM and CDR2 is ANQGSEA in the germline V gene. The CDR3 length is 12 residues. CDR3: CSHRTSTDTHYF. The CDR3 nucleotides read TGCAGCCATAGGACAAGCACGGATACGCATTATTTT.

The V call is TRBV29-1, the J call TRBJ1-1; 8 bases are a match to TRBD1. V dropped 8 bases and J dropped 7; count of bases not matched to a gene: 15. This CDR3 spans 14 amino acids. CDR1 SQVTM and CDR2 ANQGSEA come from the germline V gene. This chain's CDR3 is CSISRGLLDIEAFF. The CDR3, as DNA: TGCAGCATTAGCAGGGGGCTTCTCGACATTGAAGCTTTCTTT.

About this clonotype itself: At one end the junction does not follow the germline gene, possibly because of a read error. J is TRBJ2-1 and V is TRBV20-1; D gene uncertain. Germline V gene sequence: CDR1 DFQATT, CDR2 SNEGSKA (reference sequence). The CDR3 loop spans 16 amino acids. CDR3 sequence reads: CGAPCGRSSSYNEQFF. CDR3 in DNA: TGCGGTGCTCCCTGTGGGCGGTCGAGCTCCTACAATGAGCAGTTCTTC.

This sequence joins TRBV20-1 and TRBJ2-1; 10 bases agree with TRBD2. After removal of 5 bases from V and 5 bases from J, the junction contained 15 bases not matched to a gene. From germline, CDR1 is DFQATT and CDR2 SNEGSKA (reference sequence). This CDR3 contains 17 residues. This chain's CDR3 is CSARCRTSGVHNNEQFF. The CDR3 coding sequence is TGCAGTGCTCGCTGTCGAACTAGCGGGGTTCACAACAATGAGCAGTTCTTC.

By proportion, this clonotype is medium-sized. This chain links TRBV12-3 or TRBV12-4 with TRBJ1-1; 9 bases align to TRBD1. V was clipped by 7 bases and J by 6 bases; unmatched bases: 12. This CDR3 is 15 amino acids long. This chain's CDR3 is CASIQRGQGNPEAFF. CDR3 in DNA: TGTGCCAGCATCCAACGGGGACAGGGTAACCCTGAAGCTTTCTTT.

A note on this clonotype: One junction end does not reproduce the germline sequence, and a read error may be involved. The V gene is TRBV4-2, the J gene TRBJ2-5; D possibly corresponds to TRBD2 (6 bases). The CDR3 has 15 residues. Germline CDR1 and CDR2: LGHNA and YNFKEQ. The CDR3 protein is CANSQVYGREETQYF. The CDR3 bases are TGTGCCAACAGCCAAGTCTACGGGAGAGAAGAGACCCAGTACTTC.

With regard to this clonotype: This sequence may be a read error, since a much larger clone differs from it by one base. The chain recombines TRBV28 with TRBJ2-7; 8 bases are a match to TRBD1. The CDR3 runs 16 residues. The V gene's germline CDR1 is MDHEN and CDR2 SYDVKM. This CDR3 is CASSLPRTGWANEEYF. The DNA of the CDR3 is TGTGCCAGCAGTTTACCCCGGACAGGGTGGGCAAACGAGGAGTACTTC.